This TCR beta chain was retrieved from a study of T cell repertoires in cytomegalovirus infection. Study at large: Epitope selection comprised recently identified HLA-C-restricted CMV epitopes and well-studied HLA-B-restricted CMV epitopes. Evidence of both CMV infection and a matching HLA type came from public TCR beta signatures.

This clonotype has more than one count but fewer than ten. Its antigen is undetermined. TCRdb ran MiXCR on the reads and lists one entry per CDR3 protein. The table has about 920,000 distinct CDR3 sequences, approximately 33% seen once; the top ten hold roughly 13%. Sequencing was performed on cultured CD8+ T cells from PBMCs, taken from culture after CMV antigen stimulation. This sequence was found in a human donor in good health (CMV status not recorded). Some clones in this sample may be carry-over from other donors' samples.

The CDR3 region has the DNA TGTGCCAGCAGCTTAACTTTAGGGCTTGACCGGAGAGGAGGGGACAGGATCTACAATGAGCAGTTCTTC. As protein: CASSLTLGLDRRGGDRIYNEQFF. The V call is TRBV7-9, the J call TRBJ2-1; 8 bases line up with TRBD1. CDR1 SEHNR and CDR2 FQNEAQ come from the germline V gene (reference sequence). The CDR3 spans 23 residues. V was clipped by 2 bases and J by 3 bases; unmatched bases: 27.